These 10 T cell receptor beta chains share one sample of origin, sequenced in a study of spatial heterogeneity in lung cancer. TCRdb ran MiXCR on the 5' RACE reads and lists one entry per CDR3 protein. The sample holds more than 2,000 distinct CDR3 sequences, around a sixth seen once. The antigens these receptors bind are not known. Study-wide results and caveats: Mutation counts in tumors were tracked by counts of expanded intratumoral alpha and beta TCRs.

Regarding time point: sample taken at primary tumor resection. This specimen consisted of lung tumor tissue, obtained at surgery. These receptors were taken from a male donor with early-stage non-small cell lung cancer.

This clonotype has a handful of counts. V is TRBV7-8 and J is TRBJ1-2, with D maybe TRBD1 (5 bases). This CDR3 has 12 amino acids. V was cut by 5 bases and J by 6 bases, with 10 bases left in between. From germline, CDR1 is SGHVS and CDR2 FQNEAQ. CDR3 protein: CASSQGHNGYTF. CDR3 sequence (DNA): TGTGCCAGCAGCCAAGGACATAATGGCTACACCTTC. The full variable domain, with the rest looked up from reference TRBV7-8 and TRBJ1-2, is GAGVSQSPRYKVAKRGQDVALRCDPISGHVSLFWYQQALGQGPEFLTYFQNEAQLDKSGLPSDRFFAERPEGSVSTLKIQRTQQEDSAVYLCASSQGHNGYTFGSGTRLTVV.

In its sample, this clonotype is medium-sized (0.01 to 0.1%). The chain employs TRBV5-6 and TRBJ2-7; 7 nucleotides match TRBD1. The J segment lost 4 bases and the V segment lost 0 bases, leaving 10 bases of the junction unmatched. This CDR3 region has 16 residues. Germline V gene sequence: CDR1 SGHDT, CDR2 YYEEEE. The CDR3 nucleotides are TGTGCCAGCAGCTTGGTTAGGGGCGACAGGGCGTACGAGCAGTACTTC. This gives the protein CASSLVRGDRAYEQYF.

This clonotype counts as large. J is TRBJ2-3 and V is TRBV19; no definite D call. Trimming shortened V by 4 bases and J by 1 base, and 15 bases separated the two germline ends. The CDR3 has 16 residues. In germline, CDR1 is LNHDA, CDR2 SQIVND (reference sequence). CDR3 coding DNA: TGTGCCAGTAGTAAAGAGACACCCGTGGGCACAGATACGCAGTATTTT. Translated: CASSKETPVGTDTQYF.

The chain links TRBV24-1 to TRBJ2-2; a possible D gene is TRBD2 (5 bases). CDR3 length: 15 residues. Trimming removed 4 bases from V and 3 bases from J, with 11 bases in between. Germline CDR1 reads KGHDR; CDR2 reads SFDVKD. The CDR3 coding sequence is TGTGCCACCAGTGACCTGGCGCGGGACACCGGGGAGCTGTTTTTT. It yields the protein CATSDLARDTGELFF.

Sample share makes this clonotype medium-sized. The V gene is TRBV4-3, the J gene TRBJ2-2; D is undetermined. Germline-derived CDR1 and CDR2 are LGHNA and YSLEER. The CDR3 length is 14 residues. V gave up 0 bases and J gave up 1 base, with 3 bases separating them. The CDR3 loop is CASSQDMNTGELFF. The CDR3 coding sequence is TGCGCCAGCAGCCAAGACATGAACACCGGGGAGCTGTTTTTT.

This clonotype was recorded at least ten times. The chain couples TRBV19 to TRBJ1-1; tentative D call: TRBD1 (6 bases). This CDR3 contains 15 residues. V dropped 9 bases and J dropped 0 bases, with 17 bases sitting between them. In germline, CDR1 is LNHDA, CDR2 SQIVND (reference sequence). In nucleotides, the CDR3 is TGTGCCAGCCAAAACAGGGAAGGAATGAACACTGAAGCTTTCTTT. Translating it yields CASQNREGMNTEAFF.

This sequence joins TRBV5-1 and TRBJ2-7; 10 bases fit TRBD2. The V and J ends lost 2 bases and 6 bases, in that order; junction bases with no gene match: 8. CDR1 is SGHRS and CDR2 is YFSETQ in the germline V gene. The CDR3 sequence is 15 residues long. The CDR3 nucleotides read TGCGCCAGCAGCTTCCTAGCGGGAGAATCGGGCGAGCAGTACTTC. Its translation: CASSFLAGESGEQYF.

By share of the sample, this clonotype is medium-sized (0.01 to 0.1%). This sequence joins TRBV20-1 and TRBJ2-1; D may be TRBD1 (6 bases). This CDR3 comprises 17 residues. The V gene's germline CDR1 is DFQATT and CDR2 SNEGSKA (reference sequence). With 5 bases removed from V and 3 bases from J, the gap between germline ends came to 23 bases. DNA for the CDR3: TGCAGTGCTCTAAAACGAAGCGCAGGGGAGATCTACAATGAGCAGTTCTTC. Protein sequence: CSALKRSAGEIYNEQFF.

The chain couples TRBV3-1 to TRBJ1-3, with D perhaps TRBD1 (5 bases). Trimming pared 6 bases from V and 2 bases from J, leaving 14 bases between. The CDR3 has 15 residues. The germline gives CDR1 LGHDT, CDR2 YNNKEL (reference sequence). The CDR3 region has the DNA TGTGCCAGCAGAGATTCCCAGGGTACTGGAAACACCATATATTTT. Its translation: CASRDSQGTGNTIYF. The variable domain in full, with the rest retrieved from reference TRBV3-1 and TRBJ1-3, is DTAVSQTPKYLVTQMGNDKSIKCEQNLGHDTMYWYKQDSKKFLKIMFSYNNKELIINETVPNRFSPKSPDKAHLNLHINSLELGDSAVYFCASRDSQGTGNTIYFGEGSWLTVV.

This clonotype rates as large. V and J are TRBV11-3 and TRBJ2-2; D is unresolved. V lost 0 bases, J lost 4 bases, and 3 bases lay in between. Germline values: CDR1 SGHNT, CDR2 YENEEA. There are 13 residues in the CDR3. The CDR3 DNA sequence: TGTGCCAGCAGCTTAGACGGCACCGGGGAGCTGTTTTTT. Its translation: CASSLDGTGELFF.